Detailed here is one T cell receptor (beta chain). Its antigen is not identified. The sample comes from a study of cytomegalovirus exposure and HLA in healthy donors. Findings of the study overall: There were some public TCRs occurring in many donors, but most TCR sequences were rare.

After removal of 5 bases from V and 7 bases from J, the junction contained 8 bases not matched to a gene. Germline V gives CDR1 SGHTA, CDR2 FQGNSA. There are 16 residues in the CDR3. PCR employed 60 Vbeta and 13 Jbeta primers. The method was immunoSEQ multiplex PCR; TCRdb's version includes in-frame clones alone and lacks a portion of them. The sample data list tens of thousands of clones. Sequencing used PBMCs. The TCR sequence derives from a man aged 35 to 55 in good health and CMV-seronegative. The chain combines TRBV7-2 with TRBJ2-1; 13 bases are shared with TRBD2. This chain's CDR3 is CASSARLAGGRNEQFF. CDR3 DNA: TGTGCCAGCAGCGCCCGACTAGCGGGGGGCCGGAATGAGCAGTTCTTC. Together with reference TRBV7-2 and TRBJ2-1, the CDR3 gives the full variable domain: GAGVSQSPSNKVTEKGKDVELRCDPISGHTALYWYRQSLGQGLEFLIYFQGNSAPDKSGLPSDRFSAERTGGSVSTLTIQRTQQEDSAVYLCASSARLAGGRNEQFFGPGTRLTVL.